Listed below are T cell receptor beta chains from one sample, sequenced in a study of monozygotic twins with inflammatory bowel disease. TCRdb reprocessed the 5' RACE reads, keeping one entry per CDR3 protein, no DNA. The sample includes more than 300,000 distinct CDR3 sequences. The sequencing input was blood. The source of these receptors is a human donor with ulcerative colitis or Crohn's disease, or a healthy co-twin of an affected twin (not recorded which). The CDR3 runs from the conserved cysteine through the conserved F or W.

j_call | v_call | cdr3_aa
TRBJ2-3 | TRBV5-1 | CASSWTGKTTDTQYF
TRBJ2-7 | TRBV7-2 | CASSPPGQGGEQYF
TRBJ2-2 | TRBV6-2/TRBV6-3 | CASTPDTATGELFF
TRBJ1-2 | TRBV6-5 | CASSYRLRGDNGYTF
TRBJ2-7 | TRBV7-9 | CASSFSTGNPYEQYF
TRBJ1-2 | TRBV18 | CASGAGTGGRRGYTF
TRBJ1-2 | TRBV12-3/TRBV12-4 | CASRSGQNYGYTF
TRBJ2-5 | TRBV7-9 | CASSFGGLRETQYF
TRBJ2-6 | TRBV29-1 | CSVRDSHSGANVLTF
TRBJ1-2 | TRBV12-3/TRBV12-4 | CASSLSNYGYTF
TRBJ1-2 | TRBV24-1 | CATISGLVYGYTF
TRBJ1-1 | TRBV7-2 | CASSFQQGLNTEAFF
TRBJ1-3 | TRBV6-5 | CASSYSAGTGNTIYF
TRBJ2-7 | TRBV5-6 | CASSLDVWTGVGEQYF
TRBJ2-3 | TRBV11-3 | CASSLDGHGTDTQYF
TRBJ1-3 | TRBV12-5 | CARNQFRGTPARGNTIYF
TRBJ1-1 | TRBV11-2 | CASSSSNAPEAFF
TRBJ2-3 | TRBV4-1 | CASSQDRDSKDTQYF
TRBJ2-1 | TRBV5-4 | CASSLSAGVRYNEQFF
TRBJ2-1 | TRBV20-1 | CSAPPGLATREQFF
TRBJ2-3 | TRBV4-3 | CASSLTAPSTDTQYF
TRBJ2-1 | TRBV7-9 | CASSGSAGRRNEQFF
TRBJ1-5 | TRBV7-9 | CASSSTRGDLNQPQHF
TRBJ1-1 | TRBV2 | CASRTGHGVAFF
TRBJ2-4 | TRBV5-1 | CASSLAYRSLAKNIQYF
TRBJ2-1 | TRBV10-3 | CAISDLAGGNSYNEQFF
TRBJ2-7 | TRBV7-2 | CASSLEPYFSYEQYF
TRBJ2-7 | TRBV6-2/TRBV6-3 | CASSSTAGGPYEQYF
TRBJ2-7 | TRBV19 | CASSIDGRESLEQYF
TRBJ1-5 | TRBV25-1 | CASSGQGPFSNQPQHF
TRBJ1-5 | TRBV5-1 | CASSLVFGGEQPQHF
TRBJ2-6 | TRBV21-1 | CASSKDRTGRPEGANVLTF
TRBJ2-1 | TRBV5-1 | CASSNGQEGTYNEQFF
TRBJ2-1 | TRBV5-1 | CASSETGESYNEQFF